Each of the 7 T cell receptor beta chains below was sequenced from the same sample in a study of T-cell reconstitution after alpha-beta-depleted transplantation in children. Unique molecular identifiers were used to barcode this TCRbeta library. One entry per CDR3 protein, called by TCRdb with MiXCR from the PCR reads. The sample includes about 460,000 distinct CDR3 sequences, approximately 10% of them seen just once. Sequencing used PBMCs, mostly from graft donor cells, obtained 180 days after TCRalphabeta/CD19-depleted stem cell transplant. These receptors originate from a female patient between 2 and 10 years old who had a stem cell transplant for aplastic anemia, so the T cells may come from the graft donor.

This clonotype has a handful of counts. This rearrangement joins TRBV28 to TRBJ2-7; 7 bases align to TRBD1. Germline assignment: CDR1 MDHEN and CDR2 SYDVKM. The CDR3 is 15 amino acids. Trimming cost V 5 bases and J 2 bases; bases outside gene matches: 9. CDR3 nucleotides: TGTGCCAGCAGTCCCCCTGGGACAGCAACCTACGAGCAGTACGTC. It encodes CASSPPGTATYEQYV.

This clonotype was observed a few times. The chain combines TRBV7-3 with TRBJ2-1; tentative D call: TRBD1 (5 bases). V was shortened by 5 bases and J by 7 bases, with 18 bases between the two germline ends. The CDR3 has 15 amino acids. From germline, CDR1 is SGHTA and CDR2 FQGTGA. Written as DNA, the CDR3 is TGTGCCAGCAGCCCCGGCAGGGCCCCACGGAATGAGCAGTTCTTC. Amino acid sequence: CASSPGRAPRNEQFF.

This clonotype was picked up many times. The chain uses TRBV7-6 and TRBJ2-3, with unresolved D. The CDR3 is made up of 13 amino acids. The germline gives CDR1 SGHVS, CDR2 FNYEAQ. Trimming took 5 bases from V and 2 from J, leaving 8 bases between them. Here the CDR3 DNA reads TGTGCCAGCAGCAAGGACGTCACAGATACGCAGTATTTT. This translates into CASSKDVTDTQYF. The whole variable domain, remainder taken from reference TRBV7-6 and TRBJ2-3, is GAGVSQSPRYKVTKRGQDVALRCDPISGHVSLYWYRQALGQGPEFLTYFNYEAQQDKSGLPNDRFSAERPEGSISTLTIQRTEQRDSAMYRCASSKDVTDTQYFGPGTRLTVL.

This clonotype came up a few times. CDR3 DNA sequence: TGTGCCAGTAGTCCCCATGTGAGCCGTAACACCGGGGAGCTGTTTTTT. It is translated as CASSPHVSRNTGELFF. The V call is TRBV19, the J call TRBJ2-2; unclear D gene. The CDR3 consists of 16 residues. Germline assignment: CDR1 LNHDA and CDR2 SQIVND (reference sequence). V lost 5 bases to trimming and J lost 2 bases, with 15 bases between them.

This clonotype was found a few times. One end of the junction varies from germline; a read error may be responsible. The V gene is TRBV12-3 or TRBV12-4, the J gene TRBJ2-7; 8 bases line up with TRBD2. The CDR3 is 14 amino acids. CDR3 loop: CASTLGLATNEQYF. CDR3 coding DNA: TGTGCCAGCACTTTAGGACTAGCTACGAACGAGCAGTACTTC.

This clonotype was seen a few times. This chain uses TRBV5-1 with TRBJ1-4, with 8 bases that match TRBD1. Germline V lookup: CDR1 SGHRS, CDR2 YFSETQ. The CDR3 totals 17 residues. Germline trimming cut 10 bases from V and 0 bases from J; bases unmatched to any gene: 14. This CDR3 reads CASTPWTGKATNEKLFF. DNA of the CDR3: TGCGCCTCTACCCCTTGGACAGGGAAGGCAACTAATGAAAAACTGTTTTTT.

This clonotype was seen only a few times. J is TRBJ1-1 and V is TRBV18, with unresolved D. CDR3 size: 11 residues. From germline, CDR1 is KGHSH and CDR2 LQKENI. Trimming took 5 bases from V and 10 from J, leaving 11 bases between them. In nucleotides, the CDR3 is TGTGCCAGCTCATCAACCCCGAGAGCTTTCTTT. It translates to CASSSTPRAFF.